The following is a TCR beta chain sequence with its context. Its target is unknown. The sample originates from a study of T cells after posttransplantation cyclophosphamide. General study results and limits: Skin or GI-infiltrating T cells shared few TRB sequences with blood.

Germline-derived CDR1 and CDR2 are SGDLS and YYNGEE. This CDR3 has 14 residues. V lost 0 bases and J 7 bases, leaving 10 bases between the germline ends. Measured with immunoSEQ multiplex PCR; TCRdb has only the in-frame clones, and not every one. The data list fewer than 35,000 clones, none observed once; around 3% falls to the top ten. The sequenced sample was PBMCs. V gene TRBV9 combines with J gene TRBJ2-2, with a tentative D call TRBD2 (6 bases). This receptor was taken from a woman aged 55-69 years in good health, CMV-negative, and a related stem cell transplant donor. The CDR3 here is CASSVGTSFGELFF. DNA of the CDR3: TGTGCCAGCAGCGTAGGCACTAGCTTCGGGGAGCTGTTTTTT.